Reported below is one T cell receptor (beta chain). This clonotype was counted only a few times. Its antigen remains undetermined. Base-call qualities are not available, and no considerably larger clone is one nucleotide away. This entry comes from a study of T cells in Graves' hyperthyroidism and ophthalmopathy (dated by TCRdb to about 2019). For context, the study as a whole: Peripheral blood samples were taken at the time of initial diagnosis, prior to any treatment. To identify TCR V-J signatures that set the groups apart, the researchers used a discovery cohort of about a hundred patients, made up of some 41 with Graves' ophthalmopathy and 57 with stable Graves' hyperthyroidism. Prospective prediction of ophthalmopathy was tested in an independent validation cohort consisting of 18 to 20 hyperthyroidism patients and some 16 patients who later progressed to ophthalmopathy. In addition, the study compared T-cell repertoires in thyroid tissue and in blood from five to seven Graves' hyperthyroidism patients. The roughly 91 discovery patients were randomly divided into training and test sets at a 7:3 ratio. After blood sampling, hyperthyroidism patients were treated with methimazole at a starting dose of 30 mg daily, and ophthalmopathy patients were treated with high-dose intravenous methylprednisolone. The paper describes TCR Vbeta CDR3 sequencing of 130 to 150 peripheral blood samples, made up of roughly 45 ophthalmopathy patients, approximately 73 hyperthyroidism patients and 17 progressor patients. Summary of the overall study and its limitations: No statistical method was used to set the sample size in advance, and investigators knew the group allocation. In cross-validation, a model built on a 13 V-J signature told ophthalmopathy apart from stable hyperthyroidism with approximately 90% sensitivity and 81% to 82% specificity, and in testing the same model reached 80%/75%. In validation, the model predicted progression to ophthalmopathy with over 60% sensitivity and roughly 72% specificity, a median of about six months before onset. Most expanded thyroid clonotypes (frequency above 0.001) were also detected in blood, suggesting blood repertoires may reflect thyroid immune responses.

Hyperthyroidism patients were newly diagnosed, had a disease duration of under 2 months, and were aged 18 to 65 years. The study excluded patients with uncontrolled infections, other autoimmune diseases, pregnancy or lactation. Diagnoses were established on the basis of clinical symptoms, serum thyroxine and TRAb, thyroid ultrasound, and orbital computed tomography. For progressor patients, blood was drawn at the first diagnosis of hyperthyroidism, before any ophthalmopathy symptoms had appeared. PBMCs were isolated from about 10 ml of fresh peripheral blood by Ficoll-Paque density gradient centrifugation. Progressor patients were first diagnosed with Graves' hyperthyroidism and then developed ophthalmopathy during follow-up. Total RNA was extracted with Trizol reagent, and quality was checked on an Agilent 2100 Bioanalyzer. The CDR3 runs 17 amino acids, cysteine and phenylalanine included. CDR3 DNA is the only sequence kept; it has 51 bases, read in frame from the first base. V is cut by 2 bases and J by 1 base, and the space between the germline ends is 17 bases. The germline V gene (reference sequence) gives CDR1 as LGHDT and CDR2 as YNNKEL.

TCR beta CDR3 regions were amplified from RNA transcripts. For the first round of RT-PCR on the TCR CDR3, the HTBI primer set was used together with the Qiagen OneStep RT-PCR kit. A second multiplex PCR round built the libraries, followed by size selection and purification. Sequencing of the libraries was done on an Illumina HiSeq2000 using paired-end 100 bp reads. As for the original processing: SOAPnuke was used to process the raw data, with reads discarded if the reads contained adapters or uncalled bases, had a mean Phred below 15, or lacked an exact constant-primer or identifier match. High-quality paired reads were merged with COPE v1.2.5, and unique nucleotide sequences were defined as clonotypes. MiTCR v1.1 was used to align clonotypes to the IMGT TRBV, TRBD and TRBJ reference segments. Only V-J combinations with frequency above 0.0001, covering 99.2% of repertoires, were analysed. A TCS score was defined as the ratio between F50 (clonal expansion) and ExV (chaos), using BLOSUM62-based TCRdist between CDR3 peptides within each V-J. Welch's t-statistics and random forest reduced 514 V-J features to under 15, which were used in a naive Bayes classifier (R e1071). TCRdb ran its own pipeline on the public reads, namely fastp trimming at Q25 and MiXCR clone calling, and kept in-frame beta chains. When rows share a CDR3 protein, they turn into one entry using the most common DNA and genes. These V and J calls originate from TCRdb's pipeline instead of the authors' own analysis. The sample table lists roughly 380,000 distinct CDR3 sequences, roughly 14% of them with a count of one. The ten largest clones take up roughly 20% of the sample.

This sequence uses TRBV3-1 and TRBJ1-1, with TRBD1 tentatively as D gene (6 bases match). The clonotype comes from a man aged 25-40 years with Graves' hyperthyroidism that later progressed to Graves' ophthalmopathy. The specimen was blood. The DNA sequence reads TGTGCCAGCAGCCAATGGGAGGGGGTTGGTCGGAACACTGAAGCTTTCTTT. Its amino acids are CASSQWEGVGRNTEAFF.